Given below is one T cell receptor beta chain in context. This beta chain came through as a stray read in a library set up for alpha chains, and its size says little. TCRdb itself ran the RT-PCR reads through MiXCR, one entry per CDR3 protein. The table lists about 6,500 distinct CDR3 sequences, just over 90% of them singletons. The CDR3 sequence is 12 residues long. The V gene's germline CDR1 is DFQATT and CDR2 SNEGSKA (reference sequence). V was trimmed by 6 bases and J by 5 bases, leaving 13 bases between them. The sequenced sample consisted of memory CD4+ T cells from blood. This receptor was identified in a female donor in good health, serving as a healthy control. V usage is TRBV20-1 and J usage is TRBJ1-1; D uncertain. The CDR3 region has the DNA TGCAGTGCCAAAGCCCTGTGGACTGAAGCTTTCTTT. Translated, it gives CSAKALWTEAFF.